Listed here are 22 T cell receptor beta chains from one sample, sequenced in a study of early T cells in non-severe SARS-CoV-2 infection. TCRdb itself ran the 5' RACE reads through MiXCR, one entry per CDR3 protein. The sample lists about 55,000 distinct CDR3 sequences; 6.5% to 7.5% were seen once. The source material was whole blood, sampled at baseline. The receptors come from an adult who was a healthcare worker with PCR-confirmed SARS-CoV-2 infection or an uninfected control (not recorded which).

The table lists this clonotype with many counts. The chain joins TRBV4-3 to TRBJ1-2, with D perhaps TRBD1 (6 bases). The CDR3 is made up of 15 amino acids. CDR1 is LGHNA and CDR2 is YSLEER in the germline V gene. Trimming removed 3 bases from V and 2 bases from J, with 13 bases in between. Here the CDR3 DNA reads TGCGCCAGCAGCCAGTACGCAGGGGACAACTATGGCTACACCTTC. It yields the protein CASSQYAGDNYGYTF.

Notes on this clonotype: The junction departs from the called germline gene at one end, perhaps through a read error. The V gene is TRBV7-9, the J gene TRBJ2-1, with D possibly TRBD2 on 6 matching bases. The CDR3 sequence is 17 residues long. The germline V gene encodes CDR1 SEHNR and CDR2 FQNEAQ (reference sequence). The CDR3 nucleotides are TGTGCCAGCAGCTTAAGGCCTTACGGGGGTCAGGACAATGAGCAGCTCTTC. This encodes CASSLRPYGGQDNEQLF.

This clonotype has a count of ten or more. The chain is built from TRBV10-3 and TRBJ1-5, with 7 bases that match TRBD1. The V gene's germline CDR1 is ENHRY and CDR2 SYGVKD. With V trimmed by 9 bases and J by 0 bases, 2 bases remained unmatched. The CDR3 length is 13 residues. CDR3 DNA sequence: TGTGCCATAGGGACAGATAGCAATCAGCCCCAGCATTTT. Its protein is CAIGTDSNQPQHF.

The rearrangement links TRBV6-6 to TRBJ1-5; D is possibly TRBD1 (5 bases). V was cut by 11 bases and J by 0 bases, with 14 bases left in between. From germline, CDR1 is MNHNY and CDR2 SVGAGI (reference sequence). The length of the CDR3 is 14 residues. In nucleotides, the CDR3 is TGTGCCGGCAACACAGGAGATAGCAATCAGCCCCAGCATTTT. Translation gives CAGNTGDSNQPQHF.

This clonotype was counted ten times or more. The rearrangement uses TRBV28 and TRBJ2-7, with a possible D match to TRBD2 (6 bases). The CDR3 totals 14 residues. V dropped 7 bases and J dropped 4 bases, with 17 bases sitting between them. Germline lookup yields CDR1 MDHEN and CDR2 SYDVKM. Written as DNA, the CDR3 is TGTGCCAGCACCGAAACGGGGGATTATTACGAGCAGTACTTC. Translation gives CASTETGDYYEQYF. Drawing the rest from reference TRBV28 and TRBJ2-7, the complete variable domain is DVKVTQSSRYLVKRTGEKVFLECVQDMDHENMFWYRQDPGLGLRLIYFSYDVKMKEKGDIPEGYSVSREKKERFSLILESASTNQTSMYLCASTETGDYYEQYFGPGTRLTVT.

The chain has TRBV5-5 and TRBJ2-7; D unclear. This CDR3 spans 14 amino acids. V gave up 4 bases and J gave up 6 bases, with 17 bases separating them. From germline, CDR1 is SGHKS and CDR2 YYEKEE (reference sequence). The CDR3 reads CASSRLGDSAEQYF. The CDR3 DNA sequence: TGTGCCAGCAGCCGCCTAGGAGATTCGGCCGAGCAGTACTTC.

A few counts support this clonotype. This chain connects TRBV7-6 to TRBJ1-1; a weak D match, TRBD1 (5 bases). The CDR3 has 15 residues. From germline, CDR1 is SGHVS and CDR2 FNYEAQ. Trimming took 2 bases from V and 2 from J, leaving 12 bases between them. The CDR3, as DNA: TGTGCCAGCAGCTTAATGGGGGACGAAAACACTGAAGCTTTCTTT. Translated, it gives CASSLMGDENTEAFF.

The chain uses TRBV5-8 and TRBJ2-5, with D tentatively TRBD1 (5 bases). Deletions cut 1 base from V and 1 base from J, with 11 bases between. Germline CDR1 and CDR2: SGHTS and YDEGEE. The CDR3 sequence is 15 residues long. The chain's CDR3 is CASSLWGASQETQYF. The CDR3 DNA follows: TGTGCCAGCAGCTTGTGGGGCGCAAGCCAAGAGACCCAGTACTTC.

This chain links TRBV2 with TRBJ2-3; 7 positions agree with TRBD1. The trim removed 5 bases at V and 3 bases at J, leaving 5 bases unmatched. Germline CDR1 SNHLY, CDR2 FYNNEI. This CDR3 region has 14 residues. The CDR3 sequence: CASSTRQGTDTQYF. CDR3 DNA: TGTGCCAGCAGTACGAGACAGGGAACAGATACGCAGTATTTT.

This CDR3 is CASSFATLTVSPYYEQYF. The CDR3 coding sequence is TGTGCCAGCAGTTTCGCTACTTTGACCGTCTCCCCCTACTACGAGCAGTACTTC. V gene TRBV12-3 or TRBV12-4 combines with J gene TRBJ2-7, with D uncertain. CDR3 length equals 18 residues. V was cut by 3 bases and J by 3 bases, with 24 bases left in between.

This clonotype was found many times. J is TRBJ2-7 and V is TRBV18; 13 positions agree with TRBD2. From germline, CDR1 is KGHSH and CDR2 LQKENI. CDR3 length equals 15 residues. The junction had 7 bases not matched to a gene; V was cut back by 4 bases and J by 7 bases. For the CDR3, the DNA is TGTGCCAGCTCACGGACTAGCGGGGGAGTCGGGGAGCAGTACTTC. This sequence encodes CASSRTSGGVGEQYF.

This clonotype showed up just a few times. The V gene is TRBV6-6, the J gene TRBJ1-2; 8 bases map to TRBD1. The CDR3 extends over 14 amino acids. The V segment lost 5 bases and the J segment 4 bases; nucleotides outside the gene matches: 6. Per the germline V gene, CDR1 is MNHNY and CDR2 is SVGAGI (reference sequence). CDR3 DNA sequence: TGTGCCAGCAGTACGACAGGGGCCCGCTATGGCTACACCTTC. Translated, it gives CASSTTGARYGYTF.

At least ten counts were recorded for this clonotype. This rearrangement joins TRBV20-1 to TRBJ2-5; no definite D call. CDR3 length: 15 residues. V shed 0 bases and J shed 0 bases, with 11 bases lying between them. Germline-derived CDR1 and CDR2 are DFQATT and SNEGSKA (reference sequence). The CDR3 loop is CSARDSGSDQETQYF. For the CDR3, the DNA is TGCAGTGCTAGAGATAGTGGGTCGGACCAAGAGACCCAGTACTTC.

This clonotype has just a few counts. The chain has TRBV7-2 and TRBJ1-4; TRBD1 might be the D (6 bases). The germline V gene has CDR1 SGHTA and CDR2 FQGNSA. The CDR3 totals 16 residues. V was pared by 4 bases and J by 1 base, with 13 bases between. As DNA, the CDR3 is TGTGCCAGCAGCTCGGGGGCGGGTGTAACTAATGAAAAACTGTTTTTT. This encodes CASSSGAGVTNEKLFF.

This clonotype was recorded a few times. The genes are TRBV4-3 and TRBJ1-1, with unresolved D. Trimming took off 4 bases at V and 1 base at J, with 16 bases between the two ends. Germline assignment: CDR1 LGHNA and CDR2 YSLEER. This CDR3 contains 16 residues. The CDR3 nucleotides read TGCGCCAGCAGCCGCGACATCCAGAGCCGGAACACTGAAGCTTTCTTT. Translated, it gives CASSRDIQSRNTEAFF.

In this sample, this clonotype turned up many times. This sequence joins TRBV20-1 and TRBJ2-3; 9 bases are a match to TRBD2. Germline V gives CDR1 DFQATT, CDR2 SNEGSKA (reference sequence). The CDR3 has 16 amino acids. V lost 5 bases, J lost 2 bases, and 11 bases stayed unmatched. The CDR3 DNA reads TGCAGTGCTCTACGGACTAGCGTGTTACCCACAGATACGCAGTATTTT. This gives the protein CSALRTSVLPTDTQYF.

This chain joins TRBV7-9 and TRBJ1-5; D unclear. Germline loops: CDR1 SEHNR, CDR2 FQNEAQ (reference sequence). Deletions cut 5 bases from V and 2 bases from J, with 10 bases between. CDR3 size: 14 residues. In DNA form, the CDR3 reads TGTGCCAGCAGCCCGAAGGACGGCAATCAGCCCCAGCATTTT. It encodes CASSPKDGNQPQHF.

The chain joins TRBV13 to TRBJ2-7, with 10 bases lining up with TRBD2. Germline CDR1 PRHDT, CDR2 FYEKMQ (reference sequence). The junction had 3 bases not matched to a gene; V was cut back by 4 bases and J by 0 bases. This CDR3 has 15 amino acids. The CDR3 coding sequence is TGTGCCAGCAGCTCTAGCGGGGGCAGCTCCTACGAGCAGTACTTC. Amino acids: CASSSSGGSSYEQYF.

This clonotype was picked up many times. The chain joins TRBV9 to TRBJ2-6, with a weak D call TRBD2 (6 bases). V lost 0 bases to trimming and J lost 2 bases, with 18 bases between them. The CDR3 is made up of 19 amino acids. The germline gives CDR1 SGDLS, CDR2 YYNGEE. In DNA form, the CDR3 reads TGTGCCAGCAGCGTAGCCCTTGCCGGGAGCCTGACTGGGGCCAACGTCCTGACTTTC. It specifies CASSVALAGSLTGANVLTF.

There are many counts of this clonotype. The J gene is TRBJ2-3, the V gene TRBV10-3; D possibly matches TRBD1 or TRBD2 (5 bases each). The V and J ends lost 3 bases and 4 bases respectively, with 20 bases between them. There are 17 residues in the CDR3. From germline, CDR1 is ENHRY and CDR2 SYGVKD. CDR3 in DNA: TGTGCCATCAGTGACCCGGGACCACGACTGGGCGCAGATACGCAGTATTTT. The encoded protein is CAISDPGPRLGADTQYF.

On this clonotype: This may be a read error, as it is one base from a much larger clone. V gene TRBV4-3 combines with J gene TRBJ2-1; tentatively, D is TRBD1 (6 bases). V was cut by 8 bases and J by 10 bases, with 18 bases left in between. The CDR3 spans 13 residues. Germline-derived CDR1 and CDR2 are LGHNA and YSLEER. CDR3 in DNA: TGCGCCAGCGCTAAAAGCCAGGGGCTGGAGCAGTTCTTC. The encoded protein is CASAKSQGLEQFF.

The CDR3 region is CASSYDGGMNTEAFF. The CDR3 DNA reads as TGTGCCAGCAGTTACGACGGGGGAATGAACACTGAAGCTTTCTTT. The chain links TRBV6-6 to TRBJ1-1, with D possibly being TRBD1 (5 bases). Between the trimmed V and J ends, which lost 2 bases and 0 bases, there was a span of 10 bases. The CDR3 runs to 15 residues. Germline assignment: CDR1 MNHNY and CDR2 SVGAGI (reference sequence).